This T cell receptor (beta chain) was sequenced for a study of response to subunit inactivated influenza vaccine. Germline V gene data show CDR1 as SGHAT and CDR2 as FQNNGV. This CDR3 is 18 amino acids long. V shed 6 bases, J shed 2 bases, and the junction held 14 bases outside the gene matches. This clonotype appeared many times. TCRdb used MiXCR to reprocess the RT-PCR reads, holding one entry per CDR3 protein. The top ten hold 10% to 13% of the sample, which has about 620,000 distinct CDR3 sequences, about 12% seen once. J is TRBJ2-1 and V is TRBV11-2; 9 nucleotides line up with TRBD1. The source material was PBMCs from blood, sampled on the day of vaccination. The TCR sequence derives from a man aged 45-65 years who received an inactivated influenza vaccine. The CDR3 DNA follows: TGTGCCAGCAGTCCCGGGACAGGGACCGGGAATACCTACAATGAGCAGTTCTTC. Translated, it gives CASSPGTGTGNTYNEQFF.